This TCR beta chain was recovered during a study of cytomegalovirus exposure and HLA in healthy donors. Points from the study as a whole: Sequencing likely caused a cluster of highly shared sequence variants.

This clone has at least ten counts. No antigen is known for it. Trimming took off 4 bases at V and 5 bases at J, with 5 bases between the two ends. This CDR3 has 12 amino acids. CDR1 and CDR2 (germline): MDHEN, SYDVKM. A multiplex PCR was run with 60 Vbeta primers and 13 Jbeta primers. Profiling relied on immunoSEQ multiplex PCR, and the TCRdb table lists in-frame clones only, not all of them. The table has some 110,000 clones, 60% to 85% seen once. Though nominally healthy at sampling, donors likely had unrecorded immune exposures. J is TRBJ1-4 and V is TRBV28; D gene uncertain. The TCR originated in a woman aged 18 to 35 in good health and CMV-seropositive. The source material was PBMCs. CDR3 protein: CASSSGNEKLFF. The CDR3 DNA sequence: TGTGCCAGCAGTTCCGGGAATGAAAAACTGTTTTTT.